This T cell receptor (beta chain) was identified in a study of cytomegalovirus exposure and HLA in healthy donors. The PCR was carried out with 60 Vbeta primers and 13 Jbeta primers. Sequencing was performed with immunoSEQ multiplex PCR; in TCRdb, only in-frame clones are kept and a portion is missing. This sample carries about 130,000 clones, with approximately 1.8% going to the ten biggest clones. With V trimmed by 4 bases and J by 6 bases, 7 bases remained unmatched. The germline V gene encodes CDR1 SGHNT and CDR2 YYREEE (reference sequence). The CDR3 loop spans 15 amino acids. Input material: PBMCs. The J gene is TRBJ1-5, the V gene TRBV5-4; 10 bases agree with TRBD1. This TCR was recovered from a man aged 18 to 30 in good health and CMV-seronegative. CDR3 nucleotides: TGTGCCAGCAGCCCCGGGACAGGGGAAGGTCAGCCCCAGCATTTT. Protein product: CASSPGTGEGQPQHF.